This TCR beta chain was identified during a study of PD-1 blockade in classical Hodgkin lymphoma. Findings of the study overall: There was a significant rise in CD4+ TCR diversity by C4D1, with no such rise for CD8+.

Of note for this clone: Its antigen is unknown.

Method: immunoSEQ multiplex PCR; TCRdb's copy keeps in-frame clones and lacks some. The table has 5,000 or so clones, around 65% seen once. As for time point: cycle 4 day 1 (C4D1), after 5 to 7 weeks of nivolumab. Each patient relapsed following autologous stem cell transplantation, and prior brentuximab vedotin exposure differed. PBMCs, once thawed, yielded CD8+ T cells isolated by magnetic negative selection. The germline CDR1 and CDR2 sequences are SGHNT and YYREEE (reference sequence). Trimming removed 1 base from V and 8 bases from J; junction bases left unmatched: 9. This CDR3 region has 15 residues.

V gene TRBV5-4 combines with J gene TRBJ2-1; 7 nucleotides line up with TRBD2. This TCR derives from a human donor with classical Hodgkin lymphoma. The input for sequencing was CD8+ T cells from blood, taken before the fourth cycle of nivolumab. CDR3 protein: CASSLSGGSKDEQFF. CDR3 nucleotide sequence: TGTGCCAGCAGCTTGTCTGGCGGGAGTAAAGATGAGCAGTTCTTC.